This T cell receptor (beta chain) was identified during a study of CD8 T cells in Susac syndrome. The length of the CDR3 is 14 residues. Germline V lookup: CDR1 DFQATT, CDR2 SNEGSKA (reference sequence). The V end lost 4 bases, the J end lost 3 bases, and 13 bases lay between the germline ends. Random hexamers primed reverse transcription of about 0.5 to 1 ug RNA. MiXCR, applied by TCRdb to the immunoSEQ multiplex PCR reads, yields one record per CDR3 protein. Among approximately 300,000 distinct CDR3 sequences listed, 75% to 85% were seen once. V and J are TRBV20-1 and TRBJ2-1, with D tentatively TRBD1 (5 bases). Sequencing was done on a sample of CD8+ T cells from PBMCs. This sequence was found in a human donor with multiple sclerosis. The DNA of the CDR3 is TGCAGTGCTACCCCCCAGGGTATCTACAATGAGCAGTTCTTC. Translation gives CSATPQGIYNEQFF.